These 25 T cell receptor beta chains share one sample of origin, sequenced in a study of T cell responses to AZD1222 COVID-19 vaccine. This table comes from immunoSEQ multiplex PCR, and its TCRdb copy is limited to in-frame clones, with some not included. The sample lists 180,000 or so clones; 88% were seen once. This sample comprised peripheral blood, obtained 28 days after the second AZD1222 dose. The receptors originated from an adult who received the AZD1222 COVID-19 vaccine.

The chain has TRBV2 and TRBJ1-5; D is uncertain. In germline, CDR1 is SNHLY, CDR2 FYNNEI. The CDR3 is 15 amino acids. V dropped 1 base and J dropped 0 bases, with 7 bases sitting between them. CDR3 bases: TGTGCCAGCAGTGAAGGGCTTTATAGCAATCAGCCCCAGCATTTT. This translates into CASSEGLYSNQPQHF.

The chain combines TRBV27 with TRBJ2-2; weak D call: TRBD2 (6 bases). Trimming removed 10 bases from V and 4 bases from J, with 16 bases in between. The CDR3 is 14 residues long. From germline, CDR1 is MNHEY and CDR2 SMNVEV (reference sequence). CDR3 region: CATGTFAGTGELFF. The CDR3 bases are TGTGCCACCGGGACTTTCGCGGGCACCGGGGAGCTGTTTTTT.

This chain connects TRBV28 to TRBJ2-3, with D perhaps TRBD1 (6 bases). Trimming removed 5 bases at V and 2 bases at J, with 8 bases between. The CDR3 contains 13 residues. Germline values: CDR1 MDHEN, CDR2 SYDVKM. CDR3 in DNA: TGTGCCAGCAGTGGGGACAACACAGATACGCAGTATTTT. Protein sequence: CASSGDNTDTQYF.

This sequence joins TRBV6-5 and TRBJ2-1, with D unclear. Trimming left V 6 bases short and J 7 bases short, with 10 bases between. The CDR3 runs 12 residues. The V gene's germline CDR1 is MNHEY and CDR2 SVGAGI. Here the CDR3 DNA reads TGTGCCAGCAGCGCCGGATGGAATGAGCAGTTCTTC. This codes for CASSAGWNEQFF.

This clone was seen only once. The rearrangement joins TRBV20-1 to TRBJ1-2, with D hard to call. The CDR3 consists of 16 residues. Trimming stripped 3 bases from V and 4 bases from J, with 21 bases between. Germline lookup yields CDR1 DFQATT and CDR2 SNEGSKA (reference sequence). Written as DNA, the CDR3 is TGCAGTGCTAGTCGCGGGCCCCTACCCGGCGGCTATGGCTACACCTTC. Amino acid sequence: CSASRGPLPGGYGYTF.

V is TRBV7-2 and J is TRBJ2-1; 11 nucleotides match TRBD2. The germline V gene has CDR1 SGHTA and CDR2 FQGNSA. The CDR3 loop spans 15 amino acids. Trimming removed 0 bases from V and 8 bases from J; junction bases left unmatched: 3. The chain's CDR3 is CASSLARLAGHEQFF. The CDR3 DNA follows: TGTGCCAGCAGCTTAGCTCGACTAGCGGGACATGAGCAGTTCTTC.

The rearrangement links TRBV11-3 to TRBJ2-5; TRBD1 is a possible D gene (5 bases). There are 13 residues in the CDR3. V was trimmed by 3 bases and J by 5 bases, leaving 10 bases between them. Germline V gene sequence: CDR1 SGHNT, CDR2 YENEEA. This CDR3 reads CASSFQGGETQYF. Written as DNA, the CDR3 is TGTGCCAGCAGCTTCCAGGGTGGGGAGACCCAGTACTTC.

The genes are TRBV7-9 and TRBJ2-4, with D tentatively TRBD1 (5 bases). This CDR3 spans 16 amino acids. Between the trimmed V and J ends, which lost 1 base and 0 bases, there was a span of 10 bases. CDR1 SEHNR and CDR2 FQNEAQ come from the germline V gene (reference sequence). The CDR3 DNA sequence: TGTGCCAGCAGCTTAGGGGCAGGGCTAGCCAAAAACATTCAGTACTTC. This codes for CASSLGAGLAKNIQYF.

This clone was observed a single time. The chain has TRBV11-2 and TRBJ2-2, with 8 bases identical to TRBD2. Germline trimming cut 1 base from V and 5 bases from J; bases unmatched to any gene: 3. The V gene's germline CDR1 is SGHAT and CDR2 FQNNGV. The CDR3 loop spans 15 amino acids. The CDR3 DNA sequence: TGTGCCAGCAGCTTAGTGGTAGCGGGAACCGGGGAGCTGTTTTTT. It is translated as CASSLVVAGTGELFF.

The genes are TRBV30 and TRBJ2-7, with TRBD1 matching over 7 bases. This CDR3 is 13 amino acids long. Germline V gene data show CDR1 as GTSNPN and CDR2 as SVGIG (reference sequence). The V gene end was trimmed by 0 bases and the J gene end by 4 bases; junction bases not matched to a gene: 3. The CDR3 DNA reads TGTGCCTGGAGTGTGCAGGGGGTTTACGAGCAGTACTTC. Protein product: CAWSVQGVYEQYF.

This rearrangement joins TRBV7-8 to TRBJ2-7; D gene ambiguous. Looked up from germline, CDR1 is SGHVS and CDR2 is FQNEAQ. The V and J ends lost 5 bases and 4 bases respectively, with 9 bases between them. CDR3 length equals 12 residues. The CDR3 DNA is TGTGCCAGCAGCCAAGCCAGGTACGAGCAGTACTTC. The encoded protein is CASSQARYEQYF. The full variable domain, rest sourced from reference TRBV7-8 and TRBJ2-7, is GAGVSQSPRYKVAKRGQDVALRCDPISGHVSLFWYQQALGQGPEFLTYFQNEAQLDKSGLPSDRFFAERPEGSVSTLKIQRTQQEDSAVYLCASSQARYEQYFGPGTRLTVT.

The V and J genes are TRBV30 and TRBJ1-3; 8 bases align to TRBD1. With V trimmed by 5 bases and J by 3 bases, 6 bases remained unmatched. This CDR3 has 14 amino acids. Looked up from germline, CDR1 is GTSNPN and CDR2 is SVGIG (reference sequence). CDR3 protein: CAWSAGGFGNTIYF. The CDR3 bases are TGTGCCTGGTCCGCAGGGGGCTTTGGAAACACCATATATTTT.

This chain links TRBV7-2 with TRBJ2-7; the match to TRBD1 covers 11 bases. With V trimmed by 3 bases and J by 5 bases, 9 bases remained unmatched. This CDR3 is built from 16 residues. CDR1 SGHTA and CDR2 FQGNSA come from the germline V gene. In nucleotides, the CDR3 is TGTGCCAGCAGCTTGGGGGGACAGGGGGTTGTCGACGAGCAGTACTTC. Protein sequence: CASSLGGQGVVDEQYF. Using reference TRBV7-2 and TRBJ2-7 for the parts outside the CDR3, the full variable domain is GAGVSQSPSNKVTEKGKDVELRCDPISGHTALYWYRQSLGQGLEFLIYFQGNSAPDKSGLPSDRFSAERTGGSVSTLTIQRTQQEDSAVYLCASSLGGQGVVDEQYFGPGTRLTVT.

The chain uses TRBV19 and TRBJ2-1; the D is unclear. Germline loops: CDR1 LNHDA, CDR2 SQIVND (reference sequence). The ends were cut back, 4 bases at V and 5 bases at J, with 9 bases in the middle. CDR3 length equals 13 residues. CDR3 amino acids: CASSTGRDNEQFF. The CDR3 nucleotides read TGTGCCAGTAGTACCGGACGTGACAATGAGCAGTTCTTC.

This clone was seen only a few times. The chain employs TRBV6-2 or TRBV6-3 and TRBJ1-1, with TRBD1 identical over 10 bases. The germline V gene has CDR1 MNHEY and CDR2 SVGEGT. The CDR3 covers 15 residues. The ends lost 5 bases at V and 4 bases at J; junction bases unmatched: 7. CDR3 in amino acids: CASSTRQGASTEAFF. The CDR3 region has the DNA TGTGCCAGCAGTACAAGACAGGGGGCGAGCACTGAAGCTTTCTTT.

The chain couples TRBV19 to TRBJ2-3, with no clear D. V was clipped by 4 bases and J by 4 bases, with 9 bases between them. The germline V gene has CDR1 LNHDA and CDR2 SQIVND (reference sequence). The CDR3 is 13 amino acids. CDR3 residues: CASSTHGSDTQYF. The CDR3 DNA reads TGTGCCAGTAGTACACACGGGTCAGATACGCAGTATTTT.

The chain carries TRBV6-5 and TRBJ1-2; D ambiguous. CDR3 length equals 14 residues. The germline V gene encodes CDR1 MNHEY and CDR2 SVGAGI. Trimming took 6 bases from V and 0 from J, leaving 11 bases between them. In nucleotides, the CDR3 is TGTGCCAGCAGCCACCCGGCTGCTAACTATGGCTACACCTTC. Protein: CASSHPAANYGYTF.

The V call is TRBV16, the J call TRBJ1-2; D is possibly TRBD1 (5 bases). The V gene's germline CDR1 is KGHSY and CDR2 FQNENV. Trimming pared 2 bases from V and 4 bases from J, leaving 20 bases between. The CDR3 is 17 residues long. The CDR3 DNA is TGTGCCAGCAGCCAAAAGTGGGCGGGGGAACCCTCCTATGGCTACACCTTC. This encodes CASSQKWAGEPSYGYTF. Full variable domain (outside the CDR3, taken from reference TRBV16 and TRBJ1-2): GEEVAQTPKHLVRGEGQKAKLYCAPIKGHSYVFWYQQVLKNEFKFLISFQNENVFDETGMPKERFSAKCLPNSPCSLEIQATKLEDSAVYFCASSQKWAGEPSYGYTFGSGTRLTVV.

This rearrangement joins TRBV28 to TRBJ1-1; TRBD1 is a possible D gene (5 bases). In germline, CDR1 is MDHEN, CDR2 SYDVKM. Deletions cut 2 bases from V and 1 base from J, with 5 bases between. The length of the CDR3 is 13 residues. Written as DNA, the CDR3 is TGTGCCAGCAGTTTAGACAGGAACACTGAAGCTTTCTTT. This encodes CASSLDRNTEAFF.

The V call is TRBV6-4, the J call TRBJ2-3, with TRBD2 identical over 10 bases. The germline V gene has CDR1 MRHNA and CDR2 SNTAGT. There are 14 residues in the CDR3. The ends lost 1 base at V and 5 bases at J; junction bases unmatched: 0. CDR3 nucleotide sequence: TGTGCCAGCAGTGACTTAGCGGGAGGAGATACGCAGTATTTT. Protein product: CASSDLAGGDTQYF.

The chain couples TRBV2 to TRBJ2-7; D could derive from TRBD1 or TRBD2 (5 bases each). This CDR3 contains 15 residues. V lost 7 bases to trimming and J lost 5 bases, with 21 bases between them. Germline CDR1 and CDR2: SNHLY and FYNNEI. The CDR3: CASNGQRERGHEQYF. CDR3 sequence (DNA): TGTGCCAGCAATGGGCAGAGGGAAAGGGGTCACGAGCAGTACTTC.

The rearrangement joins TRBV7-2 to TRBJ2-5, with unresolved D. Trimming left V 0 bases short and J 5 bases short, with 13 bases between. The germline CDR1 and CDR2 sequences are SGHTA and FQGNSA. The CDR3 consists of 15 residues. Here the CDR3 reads CASSLALVAGETQYF. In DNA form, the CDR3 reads TGTGCCAGCAGCTTAGCCCTGGTAGCTGGGGAGACCCAGTACTTC.

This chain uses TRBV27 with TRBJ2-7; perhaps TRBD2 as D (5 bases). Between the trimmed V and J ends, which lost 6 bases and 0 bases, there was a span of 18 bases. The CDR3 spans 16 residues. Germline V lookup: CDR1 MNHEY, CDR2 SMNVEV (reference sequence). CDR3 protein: CASRRRPDSPSYEQYF. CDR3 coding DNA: TGTGCCAGCAGGCGCCGTCCGGACTCCCCCTCCTACGAGCAGTACTTC.

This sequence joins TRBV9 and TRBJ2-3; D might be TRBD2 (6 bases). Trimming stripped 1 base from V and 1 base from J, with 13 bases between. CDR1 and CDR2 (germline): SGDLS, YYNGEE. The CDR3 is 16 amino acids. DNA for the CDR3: TGTGCCAGCAGCGTAACCCCTTCGGGGGGCACAGATACGCAGTATTTT. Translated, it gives CASSVTPSGGTDTQYF.

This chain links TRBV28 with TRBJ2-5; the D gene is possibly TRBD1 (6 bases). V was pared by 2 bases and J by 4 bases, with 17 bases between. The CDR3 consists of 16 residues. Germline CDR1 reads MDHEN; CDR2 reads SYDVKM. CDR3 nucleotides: TGTGCCAGCAGTTTAAGACCCCTACAGGGACCAGAGACCCAGTACTTC. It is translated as CASSLRPLQGPETQYF.